This is a list of T cell receptor beta chains from one sample in a study of OX40 agonist ivuxolimab in advanced cancers. Clones were read by immunoSEQ multiplex PCR, and TCRdb kept only the in-frame ones, dropping some. This sample has 75,000 to 100,000 clones, with approximately 84% found just once. Sequenced here: CD4+ or CD8+ T cells sorted from blood, sampled in a trial of the OX40 agonist ivuxolimab. The receptor source for this set is an adult with an advanced solid tumor such as melanoma, head and neck, liver or kidney cancer. Each CDR3 is given with its conserved first and last residue. D genes are given only for firm matches. Clone size is stated in some rows and not others, as once, few, many or a class when expanded.

clone_size	d_call	v_call	j_call	cdr3_nt	cdr3_aa
-	TRBD1	TRBV7-2	TRBJ2-1	TGTGCCAGCAGCTTAGTATCGGGCAGGGGGTCCTACAATGAGCAGTTCTTC	CASSLVSGRGSYNEQFF
-	TRBD2	TRBV7-6	TRBJ2-2	TGTGCCAGCAGCCCCGGGGCCAGCGGGAGGCCCGGGGAGCTGTTTTTT	CASSPGASGRPGELFF
-	-	TRBV9	TRBJ2-7	TGTGCCAGCACCTTAGCAAGCACTCTCTACGAGCAGTACTTC	CASTLASTLYEQYF
once	-	TRBV9	TRBJ2-7	TGTGCCAGCAGCGCTGTGGGCGGCCCCTACGAGCAGTACTTC	CASSAVGGPYEQYF
-	TRBD1	TRBV15	TRBJ1-2	TGTGCCACCAGCGCAGGGGGCACTGGCTATGGCTACACCTTC	CATSAGGTGYGYTF
-	-	TRBV27	TRBJ1-6	TGTGCCAGTGGGGCCCGAAACTTCAATTCACCCCTCCACTTT	CASGARNFNSPLHF
-	-	TRBV9	TRBJ1-6	TGTGCCAGCAGCGCCGGGGGTAGCTCCTATAATTCACCCCTCCACTTT	CASSAGGSSYNSPLHF
-	TRBD2	TRBV7-6	TRBJ2-3	TGTGCCAGCAGCTTAGGAGGAGCGGGGGGCAAGGGAGATACGCAGTATTTT	CASSLGGAGGKGDTQYF
-	-	TRBV10-2	TRBJ1-1	TGCGCCAGCAGTGAGGCGGGGTTTGGGACTGAAGCTTTCTTT	CASSEAGFGTEAFF
-	TRBD2	TRBV11-3	TRBJ2-1	TGTGCCAGCAGCCCGCTGGCGGGGGGCTCCTACAATGAGCAGTTCTTC	CASSPLAGGSYNEQFF
-	-	TRBV19	TRBJ1-2	TGTGCCAGTAGCGACAAAGTAGATATAAACTATGGCTACACCTTC	CASSDKVDINYGYTF
-	-	TRBV6-1	TRBJ2-7	TGTGCCAGCAGTGAAGGAAGGACCTACGAGCAGTACTTC	CASSEGRTYEQYF
once	-	TRBV7-9	TRBJ1-1	TGTGCCAGCAGCTTTTATGGGGACCTTAACACTGAAGCTTTCTTT	CASSFYGDLNTEAFF
-	-	TRBV5-1	TRBJ2-7	TGCGCCAGCAGCGCCGTAAGCGGAGCCTACGAGCAGTACTTC	CASSAVSGAYEQYF
-	TRBD1	TRBV29-1	TRBJ2-7	TGCAGCGTCGCCCGGGACAGGCAACCCTACGAGCAGTACTTC	CSVARDRQPYEQYF
-	TRBD2	TRBV2	TRBJ2-3	TGTGCCAGCAGTGGGCCCCCGGGGGGGGAGAATACGCAGTATTTT	CASSGPPGGENTQYF
-	-	TRBV18	TRBJ1-5	TGTGCCAGTCAGCGGGGGGTTGATCAGCCCCAGCATTTT	CASQRGVDQPQHF
-	TRBD2	TRBV15	TRBJ2-7	TGTGCCACCAGCAGACCGCTAGCGGGGGGCTACGAGCAGTACTTC	CATSRPLAGGYEQYF
-	-	TRBV4-2	TRBJ2-5	TGTGCCAGCAGCCAGAAGAGCGGGCAAGAGACCCAGTACTTC	CASSQKSGQETQYF
-	-	TRBV7-2	TRBJ1-3	TGTGCCAGCAGCTTAGTAGGGGCAGCTGGAAACACCATATATTTT	CASSLVGAAGNTIYF
-	TRBD2	TRBV5-1	TRBJ2-5	TGCGCCAGCAGCCCGAGTAGCGGGGCAAATCAAGAGACCCAGTACTTC	CASSPSSGANQETQYF
-	TRBD1	TRBV18	TRBJ2-7	TGTGCCAGCTCACCACAGGGACAGGGATTCCGCGACGAGCAGTACTTC	CASSPQGQGFRDEQYF
-	-	TRBV7-2	TRBJ2-1	TGTGCCAGCAGCTCCGCCCCTAGCGTGCAGGGCAATGAGCAGTTCTTC	CASSSAPSVQGNEQFF
-	TRBD1	TRBV6-5	TRBJ2-7	TGTGCCAGCAGGACAGGGGGCGCCGCCTACGAGCAGTACTTC	CASRTGGAAYEQYF
-	-	TRBV28	TRBJ1-5	TGTGCCAGCAGTTTACGACCGTCGCGGGTGCCCTTAAGCAATCAGCCCCAGCATTTT	CASSLRPSRVPLSNQPQHF
-	TRBD1	TRBV4-1	TRBJ2-4	TGCGCCAGCAGCCACCCGGACAGGGGAGTCAAAAACATTCAGTACTTC	CASSHPDRGVKNIQYF
-	TRBD1	TRBV23-1	TRBJ1-5	TGCGCCAGCAGTCCCCGGGACAGCTCATACCCCAAGGCGCCCCAGCATTTT	CASSPRDSSYPKAPQHF
once	TRBD1	TRBV29-1	TRBJ1-1	TGCAGCGTTGGTGGGTTAAGGGACAGCCAGAACACTGAAGCTTTCTTT	CSVGGLRDSQNTEAFF
-	-	TRBV6-5	TRBJ2-7	TGTGCCAGCAGCCGGGACATAGCCTACGAGCAGTACTTC	CASSRDIAYEQYF
-	TRBD2	TRBV10-3	TRBJ2-5	TGTGCCATCAGTGATGTAGGACTAGCGGGAGGAGAGACCCAGTACTTC	CAISDVGLAGGETQYF
-	-	TRBV15	TRBJ1-4	TGTGCCACCAGCGGGAGGGGGACATATGAAAAACTGTTTTTT	CATSGRGTYEKLFF